This T cell receptor beta chain originates from a study of identical twins. This clonotype was seen more than once but under ten times. Its antigen is unidentified. Study-wide results and caveats: Within twin pairs, the out-of-frame alpha sequences they shared showed excess low generation probability.

Trimming stripped 2 bases from V and 5 bases from J, with 7 bases between. The CDR3 is 12 residues long. TCRdb recomputed calls from the 5' RACE reads with MiXCR, one row per CDR3 protein. This sample has 400,000 to 500,000 distinct CDR3 sequences; less than 20% occur once, and the top ten carry roughly 12%. Sequenced material: naive T cells sorted from blood. This receptor was taken from a man aged 45 to 65 in good health. The gene calls are TRBV12-3 or TRBV12-4 and TRBJ2-7; no reliable D call. The CDR3, as DNA: TGTGCCAGCAGTTTAATGGGGAACGAGCAGTACTTC. It specifies CASSLMGNEQYF.